Listed below are T cell receptor beta chains from one sample, sequenced in a study of CD8 T cells in ankylosing spondylitis. TCRdb re-called the 5' RACE reads with MiXCR, one entry per CDR3 protein. Here the sample spans about 150,000 distinct CDR3 sequences, around 32% being singletons. Sequenced: synovial fluid, either unsorted or a sorted T cell fraction (not recorded which). These receptor sequences come from a male donor with ankylosing spondylitis. CDR3s include the opening cysteine and the closing phenylalanine or tryptophan. Each record gives: J gene, clone size, D gene, V gene, CDR3 protein, CDR3 DNA. The D gene is left open where the match is weak. The size of a clone is reported for some rows only, either as once, few or many, or as a class for expanded clones.

J gene: TRBJ2-3; clone size: many; D gene: .; V gene: TRBV29-1; CDR3 protein: CSVVGGRTDTQYF; CDR3 DNA: TGCAGCGTTGTAGGGGGGAGGACAGATACGCAGTATTTT
J gene: TRBJ1-1; clone size: .; D gene: TRBD1; V gene: TRBV7-9; CDR3 protein: CASSSHRGEAFF; CDR3 DNA: TGTGCCAGCAGCTCACACAGGGGGGAGGCTTTCTTT
J gene: TRBJ2-5; clone size: .; D gene: TRBD2; V gene: TRBV20-1; CDR3 protein: CSAREASGGARETQYF; CDR3 DNA: TGCAGTGCTAGAGAGGCCAGCGGGGGGGCCCGCGAGACCCAGTACTTC
J gene: TRBJ1-4; clone size: .; D gene: .; V gene: TRBV28; CDR3 protein: CASSFSWGKGANEKLFF; CDR3 DNA: TGTGCCAGCAGTTTTTCATGGGGGAAGGGGGCTAATGAAAAACTGTTTTTT
J gene: TRBJ2-1; clone size: few; D gene: TRBD2; V gene: TRBV2; CDR3 protein: CASSAEREGYLDEQFF; CDR3 DNA: TGTGCCAGCAGTGCTGAGCGGGAGGGGTACTTGGATGAGCAGTTCTTC
J gene: TRBJ2-4; clone size: many; D gene: TRBD2; V gene: TRBV10-3; CDR3 protein: CAISAGLDGDIQYF; CDR3 DNA: TGTGCCATCAGTGCGGGACTAGATGGGGACATTCAGTACTTC
J gene: TRBJ2-6; clone size: .; D gene: .; V gene: TRBV7-3; CDR3 protein: CASSLGSGGANVLTF; CDR3 DNA: TGTGCCAGCAGCTTAGGGTCGGGGGGGGCCAACGTCCTGACTTTC
J gene: TRBJ1-1; clone size: .; D gene: .; V gene: TRBV6-5; CDR3 protein: CASSYSMQGEAFF; CDR3 DNA: TGTGCCAGCAGTTACTCTATGCAGGGAGAAGCTTTCTTT
J gene: TRBJ2-7; clone size: many; D gene: .; V gene: TRBV28; CDR3 protein: CASRPGRLYEQYF; CDR3 DNA: TGTGCCAGCCGACCGGGAAGACTCTACGAGCAGTACTTC
J gene: TRBJ2-1; clone size: .; D gene: TRBD2; V gene: TRBV5-1; CDR3 protein: CASSLGPPGGGYNEQFF; CDR3 DNA: TGCGCCAGCAGCTTGGGCCCCCCGGGAGGGGGTTACAATGAGCAGTTCTTC
J gene: TRBJ2-1; clone size: many; D gene: .; V gene: TRBV2; CDR3 protein: CASSPQNYNEQFF; CDR3 DNA: TGTGCCAGCAGTCCCCAAAACTACAATGAGCAGTTCTTC
J gene: TRBJ2-1; clone size: .; D gene: TRBD1; V gene: TRBV3-1; CDR3 protein: CASEAQGNEQFF; CDR3 DNA: TGTGCCAGCGAGGCACAGGGGAATGAGCAGTTCTTC
J gene: TRBJ2-1; clone size: .; D gene: TRBD2; V gene: TRBV19; CDR3 protein: CASTETSVGGNEQFF; CDR3 DNA: TGTGCCAGTACCGAGACTAGCGTTGGAGGCAATGAGCAGTTCTTC
J gene: TRBJ1-1; clone size: few; D gene: TRBD1; V gene: TRBV12-3/TRBV12-4; CDR3 protein: CASSSLRGRGNTEAFF; CDR3 DNA: TGTGCCAGCAGCTCCCTAAGGGGGCGCGGGAACACTGAAGCTTTCTTT
J gene: TRBJ2-3; clone size: .; D gene: TRBD2; V gene: TRBV5-1; CDR3 protein: CASSLVGREGTDTQYF; CDR3 DNA: TGCGCCAGCAGCTTGGTAGGGAGGGAGGGCACAGATACGCAGTATTTT
J gene: TRBJ1-2; clone size: many; D gene: TRBD1; V gene: TRBV2; CDR3 protein: CASSHPDRAGYGYTF; CDR3 DNA: TGTGCCAGCAGTCACCCGGACAGGGCTGGGTATGGCTACACCTTC
J gene: TRBJ1-5; clone size: many; D gene: .; V gene: TRBV7-6; CDR3 protein: CASSFPGQPQHF; CDR3 DNA: TGTGCCAGCAGCTTTCCCGGACAGCCCCAGCATTTT
J gene: TRBJ1-6; clone size: few; D gene: .; V gene: TRBV29-1; CDR3 protein: CSVGDTPWSLHF; CDR3 DNA: TGCAGCGTTGGGGACACCCCTTGGTCCCTCCACTTT
J gene: TRBJ2-5; clone size: many; D gene: .; V gene: TRBV5-1; CDR3 protein: CASSMGSGFETQYF; CDR3 DNA: TGCGCCAGCAGCATGGGGTCAGGGTTTGAGACCCAGTACTTC
J gene: TRBJ2-7; clone size: .; D gene: .; V gene: TRBV20-1; CDR3 protein: CSASGTNPYEQYF; CDR3 DNA: TGCAGTGCTAGCGGAACGAATCCCTACGAGCAGTACTTC
J gene: TRBJ2-7; clone size: many; D gene: .; V gene: TRBV20-1; CDR3 protein: CSGETGKHEQYF; CDR3 DNA: TGCAGTGGTGAGACAGGAAAACACGAGCAGTACTTC
J gene: TRBJ1-6; clone size: many; D gene: .; V gene: TRBV2; CDR3 protein: CASSKAAGSYNSPLHF; CDR3 DNA: TGTGCCAGCAGTAAGGCGGCAGGGTCCTATAATTCACCCCTCCACTTT
J gene: TRBJ2-3; clone size: .; D gene: .; V gene: TRBV29-1; CDR3 protein: CSAGGKEGRTDTQYF; CDR3 DNA: TGCAGCGCAGGTGGAAAGGAGGGAAGGACAGATACGCAGTATTTT
J gene: TRBJ2-7; clone size: .; D gene: TRBD2; V gene: TRBV5-4; CDR3 protein: CASSSPPGAGGFYEQYF; CDR3 DNA: TGTGCCAGCAGCTCTCCCCCCGGCGCGGGAGGCTTCTACGAGCAGTACTTC
J gene: TRBJ1-2; clone size: once; D gene: .; V gene: TRBV28; CDR3 protein: CASRSALGSLNYGYTF; CDR3 DNA: TGTGCCAGCAGGTCAGCGCTTGGAAGCCTAAACTATGGCTACACCTTC
J gene: TRBJ2-3; clone size: .; D gene: TRBD1; V gene: TRBV18; CDR3 protein: CASSRQGDTQYF; CDR3 DNA: TGTGCCAGCTCACGACAGGGGGATACGCAGTATTTT
J gene: TRBJ2-5; clone size: few; D gene: .; V gene: TRBV3-1; CDR3 protein: CASSHRRSILETQYF; CDR3 DNA: TGTGCCAGCAGCCATCGTAGATCGATCCTAGAGACCCAGTACTTC
J gene: TRBJ1-5; clone size: medium-sized; D gene: .; V gene: TRBV20-1; CDR3 protein: CSAREGMVSQPQHF; CDR3 DNA: TGCAGTGCTAGGGAGGGAATGGTGAGTCAGCCCCAGCATTTT
J gene: TRBJ2-3; clone size: .; D gene: TRBD2; V gene: TRBV7-3; CDR3 protein: CASSLLAGVTDTQYF; CDR3 DNA: TGTGCCAGCAGCTTACTAGCGGGAGTTACAGATACGCAGTATTTT
J gene: TRBJ2-5; clone size: many; D gene: TRBD2; V gene: TRBV29-1; CDR3 protein: CSVGLAGGQETQYF; CDR3 DNA: TGCAGCGTTGGACTAGCGGGGGGTCAAGAGACCCAGTACTTC
J gene: TRBJ2-3; clone size: .; D gene: TRBD1; V gene: TRBV28; CDR3 protein: CASSPRRQGPQYF; CDR3 DNA: TGTGCCAGCAGTCCCAGGCGACAGGGACCGCAGTATTTT
J gene: TRBJ1-2; clone size: .; D gene: .; V gene: TRBV7-9; CDR3 protein: CASSLDPADYGYTF; CDR3 DNA: TGTGCCAGCAGCTTAGACCCCGCGGACTATGGCTACACCTTC
J gene: TRBJ1-6; clone size: .; D gene: TRBD1; V gene: TRBV4-2; CDR3 protein: CASSQDPGGDPLHF; CDR3 DNA: TGTGCCAGCAGCCAAGATCCAGGGGGCGATCCCCTCCACTTT
J gene: TRBJ2-7; clone size: few; D gene: .; V gene: TRBV24-1; CDR3 protein: CATSDLAGRRGQYF; CDR3 DNA: TGTGCCACCAGTGATCTAGCCGGCAGAAGAGGGCAGTACTTC
J gene: TRBJ2-1; clone size: .; D gene: TRBD2; V gene: TRBV29-1; CDR3 protein: CSVAPTSGGSNEQFF; CDR3 DNA: TGCAGCGTTGCTCCGACTAGCGGGGGATCCAATGAGCAGTTCTTC
J gene: TRBJ2-1; clone size: few; D gene: TRBD2; V gene: TRBV20-1; CDR3 protein: CSARRLAGYNEQFF; CDR3 DNA: TGCAGTGCTAGGAGACTAGCGGGGTACAATGAGCAGTTCTTC
J gene: TRBJ2-7; clone size: once; D gene: TRBD2; V gene: TRBV5-6; CDR3 protein: CASSIGLAYYEQYF; CDR3 DNA: TGTGCCAGCAGCATCGGACTAGCCTACTACGAGCAGTACTTC
J gene: TRBJ2-2; clone size: few; D gene: TRBD1; V gene: TRBV7-8; CDR3 protein: CASSLADGTAASNTGELFF; CDR3 DNA: TGTGCCAGCAGCTTAGCGGACGGGACAGCCGCGTCGAACACCGGGGAGCTGTTTTTT
J gene: TRBJ2-2; clone size: few; D gene: .; V gene: TRBV12-3/TRBV12-4; CDR3 protein: CASSLSEETGELFF; CDR3 DNA: TGTGCCAGCAGTTTATCCGAGGAGACCGGGGAGCTGTTTTTT
J gene: TRBJ2-5; clone size: many; D gene: TRBD2; V gene: TRBV7-2; CDR3 protein: CASSHGGVSGRETQYF; CDR3 DNA: TGTGCCAGCAGTCACGGTGGTGTTAGCGGGAGGGAGACCCAGTACTTC
J gene: TRBJ2-7; clone size: .; D gene: TRBD1; V gene: TRBV4-1; CDR3 protein: CASSQTGAISYEQYF; CDR3 DNA: TGCGCCAGCAGCCAAACAGGGGCCATTTCCTACGAGCAGTACTTC
J gene: TRBJ2-2; clone size: many; D gene: .; V gene: TRBV12-3/TRBV12-4; CDR3 protein: CASSLAGYTGELFF; CDR3 DNA: TGTGCCAGCAGTTTAGCCGGGTATACCGGGGAGCTGTTTTTT